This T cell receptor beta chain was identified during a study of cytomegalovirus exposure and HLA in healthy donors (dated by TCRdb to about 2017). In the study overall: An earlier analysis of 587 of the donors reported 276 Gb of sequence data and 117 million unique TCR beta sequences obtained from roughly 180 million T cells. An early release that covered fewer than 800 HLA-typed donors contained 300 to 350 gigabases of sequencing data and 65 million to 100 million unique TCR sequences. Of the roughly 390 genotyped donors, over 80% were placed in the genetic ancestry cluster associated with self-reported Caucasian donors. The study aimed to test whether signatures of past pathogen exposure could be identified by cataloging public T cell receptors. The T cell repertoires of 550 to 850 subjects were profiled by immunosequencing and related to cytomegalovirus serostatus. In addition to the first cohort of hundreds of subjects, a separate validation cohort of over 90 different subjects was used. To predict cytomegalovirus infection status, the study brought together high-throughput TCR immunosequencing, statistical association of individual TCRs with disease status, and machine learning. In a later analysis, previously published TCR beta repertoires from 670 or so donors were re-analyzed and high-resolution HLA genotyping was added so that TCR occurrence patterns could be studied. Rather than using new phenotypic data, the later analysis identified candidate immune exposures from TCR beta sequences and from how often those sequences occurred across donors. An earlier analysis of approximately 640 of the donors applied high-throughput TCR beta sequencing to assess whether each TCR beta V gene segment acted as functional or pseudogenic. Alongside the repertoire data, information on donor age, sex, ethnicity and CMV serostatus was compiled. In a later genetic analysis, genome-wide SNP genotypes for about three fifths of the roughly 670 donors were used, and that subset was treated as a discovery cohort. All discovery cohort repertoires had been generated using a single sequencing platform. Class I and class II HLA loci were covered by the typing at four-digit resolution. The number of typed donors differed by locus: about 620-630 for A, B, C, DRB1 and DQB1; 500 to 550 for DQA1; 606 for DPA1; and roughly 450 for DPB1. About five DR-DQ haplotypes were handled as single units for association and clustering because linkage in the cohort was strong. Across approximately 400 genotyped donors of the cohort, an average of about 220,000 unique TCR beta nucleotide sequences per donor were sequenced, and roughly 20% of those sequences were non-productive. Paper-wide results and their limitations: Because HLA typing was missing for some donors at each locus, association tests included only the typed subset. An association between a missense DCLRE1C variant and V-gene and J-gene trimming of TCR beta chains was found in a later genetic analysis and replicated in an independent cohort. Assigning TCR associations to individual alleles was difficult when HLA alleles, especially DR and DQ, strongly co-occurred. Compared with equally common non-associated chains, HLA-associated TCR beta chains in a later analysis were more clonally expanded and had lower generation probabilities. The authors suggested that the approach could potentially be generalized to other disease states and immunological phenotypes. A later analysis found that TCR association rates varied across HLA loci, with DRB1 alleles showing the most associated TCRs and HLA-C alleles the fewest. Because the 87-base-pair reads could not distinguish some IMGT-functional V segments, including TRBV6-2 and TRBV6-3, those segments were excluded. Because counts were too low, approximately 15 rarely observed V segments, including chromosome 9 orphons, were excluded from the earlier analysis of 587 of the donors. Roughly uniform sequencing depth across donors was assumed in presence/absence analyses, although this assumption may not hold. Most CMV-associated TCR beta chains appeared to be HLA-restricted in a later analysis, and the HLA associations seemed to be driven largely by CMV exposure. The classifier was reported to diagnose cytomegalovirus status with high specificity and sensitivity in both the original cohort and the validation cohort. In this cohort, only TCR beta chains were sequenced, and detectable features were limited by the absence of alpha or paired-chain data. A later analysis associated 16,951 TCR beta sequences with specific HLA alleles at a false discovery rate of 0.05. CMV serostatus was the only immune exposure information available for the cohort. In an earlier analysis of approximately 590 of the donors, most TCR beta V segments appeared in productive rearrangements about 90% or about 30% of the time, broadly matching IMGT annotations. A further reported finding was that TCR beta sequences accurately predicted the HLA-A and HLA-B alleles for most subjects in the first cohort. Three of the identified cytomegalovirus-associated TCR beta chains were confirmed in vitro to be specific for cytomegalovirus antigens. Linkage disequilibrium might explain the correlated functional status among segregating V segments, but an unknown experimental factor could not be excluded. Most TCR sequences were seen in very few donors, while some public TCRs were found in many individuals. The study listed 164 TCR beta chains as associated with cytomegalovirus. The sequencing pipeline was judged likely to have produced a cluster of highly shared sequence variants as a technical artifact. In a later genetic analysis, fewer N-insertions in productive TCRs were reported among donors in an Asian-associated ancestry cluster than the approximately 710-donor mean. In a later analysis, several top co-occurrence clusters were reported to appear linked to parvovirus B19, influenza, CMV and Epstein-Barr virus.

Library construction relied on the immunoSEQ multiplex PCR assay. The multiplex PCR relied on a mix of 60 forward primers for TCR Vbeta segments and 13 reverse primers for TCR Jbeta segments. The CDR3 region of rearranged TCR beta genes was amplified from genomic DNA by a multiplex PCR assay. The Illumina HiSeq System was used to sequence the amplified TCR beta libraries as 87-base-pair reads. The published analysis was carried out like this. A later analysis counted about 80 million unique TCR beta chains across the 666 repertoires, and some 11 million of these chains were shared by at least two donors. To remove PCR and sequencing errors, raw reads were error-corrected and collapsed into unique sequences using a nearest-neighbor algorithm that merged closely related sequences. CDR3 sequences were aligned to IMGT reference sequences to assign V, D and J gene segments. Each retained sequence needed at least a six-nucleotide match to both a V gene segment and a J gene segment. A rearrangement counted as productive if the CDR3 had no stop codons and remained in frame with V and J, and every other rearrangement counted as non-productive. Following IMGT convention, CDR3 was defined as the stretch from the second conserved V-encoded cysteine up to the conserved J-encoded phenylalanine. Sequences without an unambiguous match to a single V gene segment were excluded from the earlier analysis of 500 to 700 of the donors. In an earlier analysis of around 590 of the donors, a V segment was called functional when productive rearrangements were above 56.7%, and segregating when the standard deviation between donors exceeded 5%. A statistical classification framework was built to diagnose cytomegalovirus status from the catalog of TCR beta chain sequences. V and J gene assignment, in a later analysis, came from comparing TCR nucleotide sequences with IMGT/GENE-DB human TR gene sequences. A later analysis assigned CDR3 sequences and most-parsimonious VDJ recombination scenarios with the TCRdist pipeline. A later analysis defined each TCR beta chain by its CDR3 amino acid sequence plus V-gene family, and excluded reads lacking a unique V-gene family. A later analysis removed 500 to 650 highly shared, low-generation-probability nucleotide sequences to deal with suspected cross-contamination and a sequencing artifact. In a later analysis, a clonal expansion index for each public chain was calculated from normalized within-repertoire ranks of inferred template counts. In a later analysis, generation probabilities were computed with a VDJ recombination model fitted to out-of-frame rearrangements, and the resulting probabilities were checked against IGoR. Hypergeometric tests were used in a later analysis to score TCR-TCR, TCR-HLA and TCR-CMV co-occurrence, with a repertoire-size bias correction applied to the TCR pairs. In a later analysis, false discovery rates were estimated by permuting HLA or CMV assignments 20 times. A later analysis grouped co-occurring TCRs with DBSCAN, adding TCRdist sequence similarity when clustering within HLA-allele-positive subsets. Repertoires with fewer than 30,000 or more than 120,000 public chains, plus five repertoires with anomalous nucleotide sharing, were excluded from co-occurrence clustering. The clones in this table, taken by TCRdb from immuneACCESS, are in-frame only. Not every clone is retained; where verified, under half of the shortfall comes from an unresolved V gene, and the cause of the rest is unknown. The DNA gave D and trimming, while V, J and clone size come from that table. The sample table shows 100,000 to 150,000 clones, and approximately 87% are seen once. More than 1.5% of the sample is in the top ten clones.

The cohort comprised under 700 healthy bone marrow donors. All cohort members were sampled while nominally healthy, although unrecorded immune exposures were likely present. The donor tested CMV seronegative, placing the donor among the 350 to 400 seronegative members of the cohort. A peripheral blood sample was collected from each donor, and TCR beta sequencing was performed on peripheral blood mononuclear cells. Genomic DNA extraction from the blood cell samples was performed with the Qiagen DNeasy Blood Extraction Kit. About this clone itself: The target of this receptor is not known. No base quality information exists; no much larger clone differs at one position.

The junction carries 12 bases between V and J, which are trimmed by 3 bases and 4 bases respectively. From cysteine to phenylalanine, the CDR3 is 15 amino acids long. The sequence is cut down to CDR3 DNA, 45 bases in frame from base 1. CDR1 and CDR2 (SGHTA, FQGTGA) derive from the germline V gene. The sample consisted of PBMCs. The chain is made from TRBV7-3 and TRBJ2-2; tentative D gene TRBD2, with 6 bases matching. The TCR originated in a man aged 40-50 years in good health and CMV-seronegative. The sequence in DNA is TGTGCCAGCAGCTTGGGACTCCGTGCCACCGGGGAGCTGTTTTTT. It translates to CASSLGLRATGELFF.